A single sample gave rise to the 28 T cell receptor beta chains below, sequenced in a study of CD8 T cell repertoires and HIV-1 epitope variants. Clones were read by immunoSEQ multiplex PCR, and TCRdb kept only the in-frame ones, dropping some. The data hold over 90,000 clones, with roughly 81% observed a single time. What was sequenced was uncultured baseline CD8+ T cells from peripheral blood mononuclear cells (PBMCs). These receptors were collected from a male donor with HIV.

A single count supports this clone. The rearrangement links TRBV30 to TRBJ2-5; D uncertain. V lost 5 bases to trimming and J lost 3 bases, with 13 bases between them. The CDR3 runs to 13 residues. Germline CDR1 GTSNPN, CDR2 SVGIG (reference sequence). For the CDR3, the DNA is TGTGCCTGGGGAGCCCTAGAAAAAGAGACCCAGTACTTC. Its protein is CAWGALEKETQYF.

The chain joins TRBV5-1 to TRBJ2-7; D possibly uses TRBD1 or TRBD2 (5 bases each). The germline V and J ends were trimmed by 3 bases and 1 base, with 11 bases remaining between them. CDR3 length equals 14 residues. Looked up from germline, CDR1 is SGHRS and CDR2 is YFSETQ. The CDR3 DNA reads as TGCGCCAGCAGCTCCCGGGACGGATCCTACGAGCAGTACTTC. Its protein is CASSSRDGSYEQYF. Supplemented by reference TRBV5-1 and TRBJ2-7, the full variable domain reads KAGVTQTPRYLIKTRGQQVTLSCSPISGHRSVSWYQQTPGQGLQFLFEYFSETQRNKGNFPGRFSGRQFSNSRSEMNVSTLELGDSALYLCASSSRDGSYEQYFGPGTRLTVT.

V is TRBV5-4 and J is TRBJ2-3; no firm D call. Germline-derived CDR1 and CDR2 are SGHNT and YYREEE (reference sequence). Trimming removed 0 bases from V and 3 bases from J, with 8 bases in between. CDR3 length: 14 amino acids. This CDR3 reads CASSLVASTDTQYF. The CDR3 nucleotides are TGTGCCAGCAGCTTGGTTGCTAGTACAGATACGCAGTATTTT.

V usage is TRBV7-2 and J usage is TRBJ1-5; D perhaps matches TRBD1 (5 bases). V lost 4 bases to trimming and J lost 9 bases, with 16 bases between them. Germline CDR1 and CDR2: SGHTA and FQGNSA. The CDR3 extends over 14 amino acids. The CDR3 sequence is CASSSTGASMPQHF. The DNA for the CDR3 is TGTGCCAGCAGCTCCACCGGGGCCAGTATGCCCCAGCATTTT.

The chain employs TRBV5-6 and TRBJ1-5, with D maybe TRBD1 (5 bases). Between the trimmed V and J ends, which lost 4 bases and 3 bases, there was a span of 11 bases. The CDR3 loop spans 14 amino acids. Germline CDR1 reads SGHDT; CDR2 reads YYEEEE. CDR3 coding DNA: TGTGCCAGCAGCCTAACAGGTACCAATCAGCCCCAGCATTTT. It is translated as CASSLTGTNQPQHF.

This clone has only a few counts. The rearrangement links TRBV30 to TRBJ2-5; the D gene is possibly TRBD1 (6 bases). From germline, CDR1 is GTSNPN and CDR2 SVGIG (reference sequence). The CDR3 loop spans 13 amino acids. Between the trimmed V and J ends, which lost 0 bases and 4 bases, there was a span of 9 bases. The DNA for the CDR3 is TGTGCCTGGAGTGTACCAGGGGCAGAGACCCAGTACTTC. Translated, it gives CAWSVPGAETQYF.

J is TRBJ1-1 and V is TRBV5-5, with D perhaps TRBD1 (6 bases). The CDR3 runs to 14 residues. V lost 3 bases and J 1 base, leaving 10 bases between the germline ends. CDR1 is SGHKS and CDR2 is YYEKEE in the germline V gene (reference sequence). CDR3 bases: TGTGCCAGCAGCTGGGACACCAAGAACACTGAAGCTTTCTTT. It specifies CASSWDTKNTEAFF.

In this sample, this clone turned up once. The rearrangement links TRBV18 to TRBJ2-3, with D unclear. The germline V gene has CDR1 KGHSH and CDR2 LQKENI. V shed 2 bases and J shed 0 bases, with 9 bases lying between them. This CDR3 region has 15 residues. The CDR3 DNA is TGTGCCAGCTCACCATTAGCCCCTAGCACAGATACGCAGTATTTT. Its protein product is CASSPLAPSTDTQYF. Based on the CDR3 plus reference TRBV18 and TRBJ2-3, the full variable domain is NAGVMQNPRHLVRRRGQEARLRCSPMKGHSHVYWYRQLPEEGLKFMVYLQKENIIDESGMPKERFSAEFPKEGPSILRIQQVVRGDSAAYFCASSPLAPSTDTQYFGPGTRLTVL.

The rearrangement links TRBV7-9 to TRBJ2-3, with D unresolved. The CDR3 contains 16 residues. The V end lost 1 base, the J end lost 0 bases, and 11 bases lay between the germline ends. Germline CDR1 and CDR2: SEHNR and FQNEAQ (reference sequence). CDR3 DNA sequence: TGTGCCAGCAGCTTAGGTGGCGGTGCCAGCACAGATACGCAGTATTTT. This gives the protein CASSLGGGASTDTQYF.

The rearrangement uses TRBV4-2 and TRBJ2-1; D is possibly TRBD1 (6 bases). CDR1 is LGHNA and CDR2 is YNFKEQ in the germline V gene. V was pared by 5 bases and J by 4 bases, with 12 bases between. CDR3 length equals 14 residues. The CDR3, as DNA: TGTGCCAGCAGCGGAAACAGGGATTACAATGAGCAGTTCTTC. Its translation is CASSGNRDYNEQFF.

The chain has TRBV28 and TRBJ2-7, with D possibly being TRBD1 (6 bases). V was cut by 6 bases and J by 2 bases, with 17 bases left in between. This CDR3 contains 15 residues. CDR1 MDHEN and CDR2 SYDVKM come from the germline V gene. The CDR3 coding sequence is TGTGCCAGCAGCCCGATACAGGGTTTACCCTACGAGCAGTACTTC. Translating gives CASSPIQGLPYEQYF. The full variable domain, its missing parts supplied by reference TRBV28 and TRBJ2-7, is DVKVTQSSRYLVKRTGEKVFLECVQDMDHENMFWYRQDPGLGLRLIYFSYDVKMKEKGDIPEGYSVSREKKERFSLILESASTNQTSMYLCASSPIQGLPYEQYFGPGTRLTVT.

Remarks on this clone: Distinct nucleotide sequences in the sample also encode this CDR3. The chain carries TRBV7-3 and TRBJ1-6; no clear D. The CDR3 loop spans 13 amino acids. V was trimmed by 5 bases and J by 10 bases, leaving 12 bases between them. Germline CDR1 SGHTA, CDR2 FQGTGA. CDR3 coding DNA: TGTGCCAGCAGCGCTTCGGGAGGATCACCCCTCCACTTT. Protein product: CASSASGGSPLHF.

The V and J genes are TRBV27 and TRBJ2-2; no reliable D call. The CDR3 spans 13 residues. Between the trimmed V and J ends, which lost 2 bases and 4 bases, there was a span of 5 bases. CDR1 is MNHEY, CDR2 SMNVEV, per germline (reference sequence). CDR3 residues: CASSLTSTGELFF. In DNA form, the CDR3 reads TGTGCCAGCAGTTTAACCAGCACCGGGGAGCTGTTTTTT.

CDR3 protein: CSVDRGENTGELFF. The CDR3 nucleotides are TGCAGCGTTGACAGGGGTGAGAACACCGGGGAGCTGTTTTTT. This rearrangement joins TRBV29-1 to TRBJ2-2; a possible D gene is TRBD1 (6 bases). Germline CDR1 is SQVTM and CDR2 is ANQGSEA. Trimming left V 3 bases short and J 1 base short, with 9 bases between. The CDR3 runs 14 residues.

The genes are TRBV5-1 and TRBJ2-1, with 11 positions matching TRBD2. The CDR3 extends over 15 amino acids. Germline V gene sequence: CDR1 SGHRS, CDR2 YFSETQ. The V gene end was trimmed by 4 bases and the J gene end by 4 bases; junction bases not matched to a gene: 4. The CDR3 is CASSVIAGGYNEQFF. The CDR3 nucleotides read TGCGCCAGCAGCGTGATAGCGGGGGGGTACAATGAGCAGTTCTTC.

The rearrangement links TRBV5-5 to TRBJ2-6; D remains ambiguous. Trimming took 0 bases from V and 4 from J, leaving 8 bases between them. CDR3 length: 15 amino acids. Germline-derived CDR1 and CDR2 are SGHKS and YYEKEE (reference sequence). The CDR3 DNA is TGTGCCAGCAGCTTGGGTTCCGCGGGGGCCAACGTCCTGACTTTC. Translated, it gives CASSLGSAGANVLTF.

The V call is TRBV29-1, the J call TRBJ1-5; 7 positions match TRBD1. The CDR3 is 13 residues long. The ends lost 2 bases at V and 3 bases at J; junction bases unmatched: 1. The germline V gene has CDR1 SQVTM and CDR2 ANQGSEA. CDR3 in DNA: TGCAGCGTTGAACAGGGGGACAATCAGCCCCAGCATTTT. Amino acids: CSVEQGDNQPQHF. Full variable domain (remainder filled in from reference TRBV29-1 and TRBJ1-5): SAVISQKPSRDICQRGTSLTIQCQVDSQVTMMFWYRQQPGQSLTLIATANQGSEATYESGFVIDKFPISRPNLTFSTLTVSNMSPEDSSIYLCSVEQGDNQPQHFGDGTRLSIL.

The chain carries TRBV6-4 and TRBJ1-4, with a possible D match to TRBD1 (5 bases). V was trimmed by 4 bases and J by 12 bases, leaving 18 bases between them. Germline CDR1 MRHNA, CDR2 SNTAGT. This CDR3 is 14 amino acids long. The DNA for the CDR3 is TGTGCCAGCAGTGGGACCTTCGGGGCTAACGAACTGTTTTTT. It yields the protein CASSGTFGANELFF.

The chain couples TRBV5-6 to TRBJ2-1; D is possibly TRBD2 (6 bases). Trimming took off 0 bases at V and 0 bases at J, with 16 bases between the two ends. Germline CDR1 SGHDT, CDR2 YYEEEE. This CDR3 has 18 residues. CDR3 protein: CASSLAGVRGSSYNEQFF. The DNA for the CDR3 is TGTGCCAGCAGCTTGGCCGGGGTGCGGGGAAGCTCCTACAATGAGCAGTTCTTC.

The gene calls are TRBV4-3 and TRBJ1-5; D not certain. Germline V gives CDR1 LGHNA, CDR2 YSLEER. The CDR3 is 13 amino acids. V was clipped by 4 bases and J by 6 bases, with 10 bases between them. CDR3 loop: CASSRDISQPQHF. The CDR3 nucleotides read TGCGCCAGCAGCCGAGACATCAGTCAGCCCCAGCATTTT.

The chain links TRBV4-2 to TRBJ2-6, with 8 bases aligning to TRBD1. The CDR3 is 17 amino acids. The V and J ends lost 3 bases and 0 bases, in that order; junction bases with no gene match: 4. Germline assignment: CDR1 LGHNA and CDR2 YNFKEQ. Here the CDR3 DNA reads TGTGCCAGCAGCCAGGGGACAGGCGGCTCTGGGGCCAACGTCCTGACTTTC. Its protein product is CASSQGTGGSGANVLTF.

V is TRBV6-1 and J is TRBJ1-1, with no clear D. Deletions cut 0 bases from V and 8 bases from J, with 13 bases between. The CDR3 totals 14 residues. The germline CDR1 and CDR2 sequences are MNHNS and SASEGT. The CDR3 nucleotides are TGTGCCAGCAGTGAAGCGCTACTTGTTGGGGAAGCTTTCTTT. It yields the protein CASSEALLVGEAFF.

This clone was detected once. The genes are TRBV6-5 and TRBJ2-2; 10 nucleotides line up with TRBD1. The length of the CDR3 is 15 residues. The V gene's germline CDR1 is MNHEY and CDR2 SVGAGI. V lost 6 bases and J lost 4; bases outside the gene matches: 5. CDR3 coding DNA: TGTGCCAGCAGGGCCGGGACAGGGGCCACCGGGGAGCTGTTTTTT. It encodes CASRAGTGATGELFF.

The chain has TRBV28 and TRBJ1-5; no clear D. CDR3 length: 15 residues. Germline assignment: CDR1 MDHEN and CDR2 SYDVKM. V lost 6 bases to trimming and J lost 4 bases, with 16 bases between them. The DNA for the CDR3 is TGTGCCAGCAGACGAGGTTTCGGTAGAAATCAGCCCCAGCATTTT. This codes for CASRRGFGRNQPQHF.

With respect to this clone: This CDR3 is also generated by other DNA sequences in the sample. The chain recombines TRBV6-5 with TRBJ1-1; weak D call: TRBD1 (5 bases). The CDR3 length is 14 residues. The germline gives CDR1 MNHEY, CDR2 SVGAGI. Trimming removed 3 bases at V and 1 base at J, with 9 bases between. The CDR3 sequence is CASSYAGGNTEAFF. In DNA, the CDR3 is TGTGCCAGCAGTTATGCCGGGGGGAACACTGAAGCTTTCTTT.

The chain combines TRBV25-1 with TRBJ2-7, with D perhaps matching TRBD2 (5 bases). The V and J ends lost 10 bases and 0 bases respectively, with 22 bases between them. Germline CDR1 reads MGHDK; CDR2 reads SYGVNS. The CDR3 is made up of 16 amino acids. This CDR3 reads CATSEAEGSHSYEQYF. The CDR3 DNA is TGTGCCACCTCGGAGGCCGAAGGGTCCCACTCCTACGAGCAGTACTTC.

The genes are TRBV6-4 and TRBJ1-2; no definite D call. The germline CDR1 and CDR2 sequences are MRHNA and SNTAGT. This CDR3 contains 15 residues. V was shortened by 0 bases and J by 4 bases, with 12 bases between the two germline ends. The CDR3 DNA reads TGTGCCAGCAGTGACTCGGGGATTCCCATCTATGGCTACACCTTC. This encodes CASSDSGIPIYGYTF.

In its sample, this clone was seen many times. The chain joins TRBV10-3 to TRBJ2-7; 8 positions agree with TRBD1. CDR1 is ENHRY, CDR2 SYGVKD, per germline. CDR3 length: 13 amino acids. The trim removed 7 bases at V and 3 bases at J, leaving 5 bases unmatched. The CDR3 loop is CAINSGQGYEQYF. DNA of the CDR3: TGTGCCATCAATTCCGGACAGGGCTACGAGCAGTACTTC.